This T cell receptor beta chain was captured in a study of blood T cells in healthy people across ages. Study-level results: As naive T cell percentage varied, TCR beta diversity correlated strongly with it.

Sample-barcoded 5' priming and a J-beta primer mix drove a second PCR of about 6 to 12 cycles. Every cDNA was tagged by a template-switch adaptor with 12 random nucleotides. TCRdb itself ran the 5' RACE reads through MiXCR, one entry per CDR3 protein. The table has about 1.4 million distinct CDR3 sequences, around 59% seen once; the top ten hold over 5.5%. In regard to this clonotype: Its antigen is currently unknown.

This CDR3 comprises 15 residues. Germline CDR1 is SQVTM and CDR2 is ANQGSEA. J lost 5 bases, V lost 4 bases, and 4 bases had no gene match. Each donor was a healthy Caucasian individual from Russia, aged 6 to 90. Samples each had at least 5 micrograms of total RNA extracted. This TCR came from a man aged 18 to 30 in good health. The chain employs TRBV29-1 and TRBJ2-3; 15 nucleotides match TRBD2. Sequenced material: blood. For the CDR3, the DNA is TGCAGCGTTGTAGGACTAGCGGGGGGGCTAGATACGCAGTATTTT. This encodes CSVVGLAGGLDTQYF.